The 27 T cell receptor beta chains below come from one sample, sequenced in a study of blood T cell repertoires in COVID-19. The protocol was immunoSEQ multiplex PCR, while the TCRdb copy is restricted to in-frame clones and leaves out a portion. The data contain some 200,000 clones, about 83% of them singletons. Sequencing input: peripheral blood. The source of these receptors is a man between 18 and 29 years old with active or convalescent COVID-19.

The chain has TRBV29-1 and TRBJ1-1; no clear D gene. Trimming shortened V by 4 bases and J by 6 bases, and 12 bases separated the two germline ends. This CDR3 region has 12 residues. Germline CDR1 is SQVTM and CDR2 is ANQGSEA. The chain's CDR3 is CSVAGLEAEAFF. CDR3 in DNA: TGCAGCGTTGCCGGTCTTGAGGCTGAAGCTTTCTTT.

The chain carries TRBV28 and TRBJ1-6, with D possibly TRBD1 on 6 matching bases. Between the trimmed V and J ends, which lost 8 bases and 10 bases, there was a span of 15 bases. The V gene's germline CDR1 is MDHEN and CDR2 SYDVKM. This CDR3 contains 13 residues. This chain's CDR3 is CASRRPDRSPLHF. The CDR3 bases are TGTGCCAGCCGCCGCCCGGACAGATCACCCCTCCACTTT.

The V gene is TRBV7-9, the J gene TRBJ2-7, with 15 bases lining up with TRBD2. The CDR3 has 17 amino acids. V gave up 5 bases and J gave up 2 bases; unmatched junction bases: 7. From germline, CDR1 is SEHNR and CDR2 FQNEAQ (reference sequence). The CDR3 bases are TGTGCCAGCAGCCGGACTAGCGGGGGGGCCGGAACCTACGAGCAGTACGTC. Translating it yields CASSRTSGGAGTYEQYV.

The chain employs TRBV2 and TRBJ1-2, with 7 bases identical to TRBD1. Germline CDR1 reads SNHLY; CDR2 reads FYNNEI. CDR3 length equals 16 residues. V shed 2 bases, J shed 4 bases, and the junction held 10 bases outside the gene matches. The chain's CDR3 is CASSEISYRGRYGYTF. For the CDR3, the DNA is TGTGCCAGCAGTGAAATAAGTTACAGGGGACGCTATGGCTACACCTTC.

V and J are TRBV12-3 or TRBV12-4 and TRBJ1-1, with 7 bases aligning to TRBD1. With V trimmed by 5 bases and J by 4 bases, 1 base remained unmatched. CDR3 length: 12 amino acids. CDR3 in DNA: TGTGCCAGCAGTCACAGGGGCACTGAAGCTTTCTTT. Translated: CASSHRGTEAFF.

This chain connects TRBV9 to TRBJ2-1; D gene unclear. The CDR3 length is 15 residues. Germline-derived CDR1 and CDR2 are SGDLS and YYNGEE. V lost 0 bases, J lost 3 bases, and 10 bases lay in between. The CDR3 DNA reads TGTGCCAGCAGCGTAGGACTTCCTCGCTACAATGAGCAGTTCTTC. It specifies CASSVGLPRYNEQFF. The complete variable domain, with remaining parts taken from reference TRBV9 and TRBJ2-1, reads DSGVTQTPKHLITATGQRVTLRCSPRSGDLSVYWYQQSLDQGLQFLIQYYNGEERAKGNILERFSAQQFPDLHSELNLSSLELGDSALYFCASSVGLPRYNEQFFGPGTRLTVL.

The chain joins TRBV6-2 or TRBV6-3 to TRBJ2-5; a weak D match, TRBD1 (5 bases). This CDR3 has 16 residues. Per the germline V gene, CDR1 is MNHEY and CDR2 is SVGEGT. The V gene lost 4 bases and the J gene lost 6 bases, with 21 bases spanning the gap. CDR3 DNA sequence: TGTGCCAGCAGTTTGGCCGTGGCAGGGCTGGGGAAGACCCAGTACTTC. Amino acid sequence: CASSLAVAGLGKTQYF.

V is TRBV28 and J is TRBJ1-1, with 7 bases that match TRBD1. There are 14 residues in the CDR3. The germline CDR1 and CDR2 sequences are MDHEN and SYDVKM. Here the CDR3 DNA reads TGTTACGTTATGCGTCCGGGACAGCACACTGAAGCTTTCTTT. It codes for CYVMRPGQHTEAFF.

The genes are TRBV10-3 and TRBJ2-3; D is perhaps TRBD2 (5 bases). The CDR3 spans 15 residues. V dropped 0 bases and J dropped 1 base, with 8 bases sitting between them. Germline V gene data show CDR1 as ENHRY and CDR2 as SYGVKD. For the CDR3, the DNA is TGTGCCATCAGTGAGTCGAGCGGTGGCACAGATACGCAGTATTTT. Translating it yields CAISESSGGTDTQYF.

The V gene is TRBV11-2, the J gene TRBJ2-7; D not certain. In germline, CDR1 is SGHAT, CDR2 FQNNGV. The CDR3 has 14 residues. Between the trimmed V and J ends, which lost 1 base and 4 bases, there was a span of 11 bases. This chain's CDR3 is CASSLVSPSYEQYF. In DNA, the CDR3 is TGTGCCAGCAGCTTAGTATCCCCGAGTTACGAGCAGTACTTC.

This chain uses TRBV27 with TRBJ2-5; a weak D match, TRBD2 (6 bases). The germline V gene encodes CDR1 MNHEY and CDR2 SMNVEV (reference sequence). The V gene lost 2 bases and the J gene lost 5 bases, with 15 bases spanning the gap. CDR3 size: 15 residues. DNA for the CDR3: TGTGCCAGCAGTTTACTAGCAATAAGCGGGGAGACCCAGTACTTC. Translation gives CASSLLAISGETQYF.

The table lists this clone with a count of one. The chain employs TRBV7-7 and TRBJ2-3, with 8 bases that match TRBD2. Germline V lookup: CDR1 SSHAT, CDR2 FNYEAQ (reference sequence). The CDR3 sequence is 13 residues long. Germline trimming cut 5 bases from V and 4 bases from J; bases unmatched to any gene: 2. The CDR3 DNA sequence: TGTGCCAGCAGCATTAGCGGGGCAGATACGCAGTATTTT. It translates to CASSISGADTQYF.

The chain employs TRBV19 and TRBJ2-5; D perhaps matches TRBD2 (5 bases). V lost 6 bases to trimming and J lost 5 bases, with 13 bases between them. The germline V gene encodes CDR1 LNHDA and CDR2 SQIVND (reference sequence). The CDR3 has 13 residues. CDR3 DNA: TGTGCCAGTAGCCGAACTAGTTCTGAGACCCAGTACTTC. Amino acids: CASSRTSSETQYF.

This chain joins TRBV7-9 and TRBJ2-3; TRBD2 matches at 10 bases. The CDR3 covers 16 residues. J was trimmed by 2 bases and V by 5 bases; bases with no gene match: 7. Germline V CDR1 and CDR2: SEHNR, FQNEAQ (reference sequence). The CDR3 protein is CASSPVTSGITDTQYF. The CDR3 region has the DNA TGTGCCAGCAGCCCGGTAACTAGCGGGATCACAGATACGCAGTATTTT.

The J gene is TRBJ2-5, the V gene TRBV30; 13 nucleotides match TRBD2. The CDR3 extends over 14 amino acids. Trimming cost V 5 bases and J 5 bases; bases outside gene matches: 5. CDR1 is GTSNPN, CDR2 SVGIG, per germline (reference sequence). The CDR3 DNA follows: TGTGCCTGGTCGGGACTAGCGGGATGGGAGACCCAGTACTTC. This sequence encodes CAWSGLAGWETQYF.

The chain employs TRBV12-3 or TRBV12-4 and TRBJ1-2; D ambiguous. V was pared by 3 bases and J by 0 bases, with 5 bases between. There are 13 residues in the CDR3. CDR3 DNA sequence: TGTGCCAGCAGTTTCGTATCTAACTATGGCTACACCTTC. Its translation is CASSFVSNYGYTF.

CDR3 coding DNA: TGTGCCAGCAGGGAGGGACAGGGTGCGAATGAGCAGTTCTTC. Its translation: CASREGQGANEQFF. The chain carries TRBV5-4 and TRBJ2-1, with 9 bases that match TRBD1. J was trimmed by 7 bases and V by 5 bases; bases with no gene match: 7. Germline CDR1 and CDR2: SGHNT and YYREEE (reference sequence). The CDR3 length is 14 residues.

V gene TRBV19 combines with J gene TRBJ2-7; tentatively, D is TRBD2 (5 bases). Looked up from germline, CDR1 is LNHDA and CDR2 is SQIVND (reference sequence). Trimming removed 2 bases at V and 7 bases at J, with 15 bases between. This CDR3 spans 14 amino acids. The CDR3 DNA is TGTGCCAGTAGTATACGGGGTATTGTGGGGGAGCAGTACTTC. This translates into CASSIRGIVGEQYF. The full variable domain, rest sourced from reference TRBV19 and TRBJ2-7, is DGGITQSPKYLFRKEGQNVTLSCEQNLNHDAMYWYRQDPGQGLRLIYYSQIVNDFQKGDIAEGYSVSREKKESFPLTVTSAQKNPTAFYLCASSIRGIVGEQYFGPGTRLTVT.

The chain has TRBV7-6 and TRBJ1-4; a possible D gene is TRBD1 (6 bases). Trimming left V 5 bases short and J 1 base short, with 11 bases between. Germline V gene lookup returns CDR1 SGHVS and CDR2 FNYEAQ. CDR3 length equals 15 residues. CDR3 nucleotide sequence: TGTGCCAGCAGCAAGAGCAGGGGAACTAATGAAAAACTGTTTTTT. Amino acid sequence: CASSKSRGTNEKLFF.

The CDR3 region has the DNA TGTGCCAGCGGACTAACTTGGGGTGATGAAGCTTTCTTT. This sequence encodes CASGLTWGDEAFF. This chain uses TRBV5-6 with TRBJ1-1; D gene unclear. The CDR3 has 13 amino acids. V was pared by 7 bases and J by 7 bases, with 17 bases between. Per germline, CDR1 SGHDT and CDR2 YYEEEE.

The rearrangement links TRBV18 to TRBJ2-7; unclear D gene. This CDR3 has 14 residues. Germline V lookup: CDR1 KGHSH, CDR2 LQKENI. Trimming shortened V by 0 bases and J by 2 bases, and 8 bases separated the two germline ends. The CDR3 spells CASSPPTRAYEQYF. The CDR3 DNA follows: TGTGCCAGCTCACCACCGACTCGGGCCTACGAGCAGTACTTC.

The chain combines TRBV14 with TRBJ1-1; weak D call: TRBD1 (6 bases). Germline V gene lookup returns CDR1 SGHDN and CDR2 FVKESK. This CDR3 spans 15 amino acids. The V end was cut by 0 bases, the J end by 4 bases, with 12 bases between. The CDR3 region has the DNA TGTGCCAGCAGCCAAGATATAGTGACAGGCACTGAAGCTTTCTTT. Protein: CASSQDIVTGTEAFF.

V is TRBV7-2 and J is TRBJ2-6, with a tentative D call TRBD2 (6 bases). V was shortened by 2 bases and J by 4 bases, with 12 bases between the two germline ends. CDR3 length: 16 amino acids. The germline V gene has CDR1 SGHTA and CDR2 FQGNSA. The CDR3 is CASSLFGEAGANVLTF. The CDR3 nucleotides read TGTGCCAGCAGCTTATTTGGGGAGGCCGGGGCCAACGTCCTGACTTTC.

The gene calls are TRBV5-1 and TRBJ1-1, with a possible D match to TRBD1 (5 bases). CDR1 is SGHRS and CDR2 is YFSETQ in the germline V gene. This CDR3 comprises 14 residues. V was cut by 1 base and J by 1 base, with 8 bases left in between. The DNA of the CDR3 is TGCGCCAGCAGCTTGAACGGGGGGAACACTGAAGCTTTCTTT. As protein: CASSLNGGNTEAFF.

The gene calls are TRBV7-8 and TRBJ1-5, with a tentative D call TRBD1 (5 bases). Germline assignment: CDR1 SGHVS and CDR2 FQNEAQ. The V and J ends lost 0 bases and 6 bases respectively, with 15 bases between them. This CDR3 region has 16 residues. The CDR3 bases are TGTGCCAGCAGCTTAGCGGGGCAGGGCTTCGGTCAGCCCCAGCATTTT. Its protein is CASSLAGQGFGQPQHF.

Only one count was recorded for this clone. This chain joins TRBV19 and TRBJ2-1, with 11 bases lining up with TRBD2. CDR3 length: 19 residues. The germline CDR1 and CDR2 sequences are LNHDA and SQIVND (reference sequence). Trimming cost V 3 bases and J 9 bases; bases outside gene matches: 19. CDR3 nucleotides: TGTGCCAGTAGTATTAAGTATCGGACACTAGCGGGAGTCATAGGTGAGCAGTTCTTC. As protein: CASSIKYRTLAGVIGEQFF.

The chain has TRBV6-5 and TRBJ1-1, with 7 bases lining up with TRBD1. Germline-derived CDR1 and CDR2 are MNHEY and SVGAGI. Trimming removed 7 bases from V and 5 bases from J; junction bases left unmatched: 7. CDR3 size: 13 residues. CDR3 region: CASMGRGSTEAFF. The CDR3 coding sequence is TGTGCCAGCATGGGCAGGGGGTCGACTGAAGCTTTCTTT.